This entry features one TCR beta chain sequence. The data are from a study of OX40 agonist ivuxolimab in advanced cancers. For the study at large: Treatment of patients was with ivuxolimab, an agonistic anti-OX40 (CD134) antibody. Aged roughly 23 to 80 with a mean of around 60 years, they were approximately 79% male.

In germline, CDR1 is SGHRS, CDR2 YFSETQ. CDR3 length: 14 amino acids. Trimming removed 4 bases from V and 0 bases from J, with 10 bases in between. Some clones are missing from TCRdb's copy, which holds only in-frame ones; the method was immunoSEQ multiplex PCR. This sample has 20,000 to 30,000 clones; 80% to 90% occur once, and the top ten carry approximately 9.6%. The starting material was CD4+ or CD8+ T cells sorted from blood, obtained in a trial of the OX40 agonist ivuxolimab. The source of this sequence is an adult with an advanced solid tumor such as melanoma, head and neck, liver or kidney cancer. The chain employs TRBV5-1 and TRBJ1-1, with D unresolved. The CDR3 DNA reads TGCGCCAGCAGCGAGGACGGAGTGAACACTGAAGCTTTCTTT. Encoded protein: CASSEDGVNTEAFF.